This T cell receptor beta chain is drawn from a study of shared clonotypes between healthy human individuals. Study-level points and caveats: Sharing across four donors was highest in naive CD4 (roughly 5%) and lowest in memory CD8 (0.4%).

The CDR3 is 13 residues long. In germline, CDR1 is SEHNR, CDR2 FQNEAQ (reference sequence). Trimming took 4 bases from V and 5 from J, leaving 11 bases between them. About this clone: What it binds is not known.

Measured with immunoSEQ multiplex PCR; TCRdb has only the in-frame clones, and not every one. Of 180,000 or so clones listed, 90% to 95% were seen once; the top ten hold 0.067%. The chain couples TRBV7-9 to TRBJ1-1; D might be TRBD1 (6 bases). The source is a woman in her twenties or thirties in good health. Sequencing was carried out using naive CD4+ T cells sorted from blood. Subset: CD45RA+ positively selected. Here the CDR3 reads CASSSTGITEAFF. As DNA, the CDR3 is TGTGCCAGCAGCTCGACAGGTATAACTGAAGCTTTCTTT.